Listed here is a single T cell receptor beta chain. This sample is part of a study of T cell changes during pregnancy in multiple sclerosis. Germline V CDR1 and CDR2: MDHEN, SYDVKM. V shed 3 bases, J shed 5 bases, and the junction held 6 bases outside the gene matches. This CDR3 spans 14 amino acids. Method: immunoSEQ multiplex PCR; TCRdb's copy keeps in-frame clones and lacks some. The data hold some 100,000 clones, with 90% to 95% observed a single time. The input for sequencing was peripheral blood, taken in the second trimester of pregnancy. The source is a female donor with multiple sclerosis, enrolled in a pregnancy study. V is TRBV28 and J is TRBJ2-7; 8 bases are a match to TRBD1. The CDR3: CASSLDRVRNEQYF. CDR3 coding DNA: TGTGCCAGCAGTTTGGACAGGGTGAGGAACGAGCAGTACTTC. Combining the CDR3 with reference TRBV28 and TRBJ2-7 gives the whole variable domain DVKVTQSSRYLVKRTGEKVFLECVQDMDHENMFWYRQDPGLGLRLIYFSYDVKMKEKGDIPEGYSVSREKKERFSLILESASTNQTSMYLCASSLDRVRNEQYFGPGTRLTVT.